Listed here are 30 T cell receptor beta chains from one sample, sequenced in a study of blood T cell repertoires in COVID-19. Data came from immunoSEQ multiplex PCR; TCRdb stores just in-frame clones and leaves some out. The sample has 120,000 or so clones; about nine tenths are singletons. The sequenced sample consisted of peripheral blood. The receptors derive from a man aged 55 to 70 with COVID-19, enrolled during active disease.

The chain is built from TRBV4-2 and TRBJ1-2; the match to TRBD1 covers 7 bases. Germline lookup yields CDR1 LGHNA and CDR2 YNFKEQ. This CDR3 has 14 residues. V shed 0 bases, J shed 6 bases, and the junction held 4 bases outside the gene matches. The CDR3: CASSQEQQGNGYTF. CDR3 coding DNA: TGTGCCAGCAGCCAAGAGCAACAGGGGAATGGCTACACCTTC.

This chain connects TRBV28 to TRBJ2-2; 9 bases align to TRBD1. Germline loops: CDR1 MDHEN, CDR2 SYDVKM. Trimming took 6 bases from V and 3 from J; bases not matched to a gene: 8. The CDR3 covers 16 residues. The CDR3 coding sequence is TGTGCCAGCAGCCCACAGGGGGCGCTTGACACCGGGGAGCTGTTTTTT. Translation: CASSPQGALDTGELFF.

The CDR3 coding sequence is TGTGCCAGCAGCTTGACATACGGGACAGCTAACTATGGCTACACCTTC. Residues: CASSLTYGTANYGYTF. V and J are TRBV7-2 and TRBJ1-2, with 7 positions matching TRBD1. The V gene end was trimmed by 3 bases and the J gene end by 0 bases; junction bases not matched to a gene: 7. The CDR3 totals 16 residues. Germline lookup yields CDR1 SGHTA and CDR2 FQGNSA.

This sequence joins TRBV5-1 and TRBJ1-2, with D unresolved. The CDR3 totals 16 residues. The V gene lost 4 bases and the J gene lost 2 bases, with 18 bases spanning the gap. Germline V gene sequence: CDR1 SGHRS, CDR2 YFSETQ. The CDR3 region has the DNA TGCGCCAGCAGCCCGAAGGTGCAGAGCGACAACTATGGCTACACCTTC. Its translation is CASSPKVQSDNYGYTF.

The genes are TRBV27 and TRBJ2-1; D might be TRBD2 (6 bases). V shed 5 bases and J shed 6 bases, with 20 bases lying between them. From germline, CDR1 is MNHEY and CDR2 SMNVEV (reference sequence). This CDR3 is built from 16 residues. CDR3 region: CASSPDAGTPPNEQFF. The CDR3 region has the DNA TGTGCCAGCAGTCCCGATGCCGGGACTCCACCCAATGAGCAGTTCTTC.

The V call is TRBV5-1, the J call TRBJ1-6, with TRBD1 matching 8 bases. J was trimmed by 8 bases and V by 3 bases; bases with no gene match: 10. Germline CDR1 reads SGHRS; CDR2 reads YFSETQ. This CDR3 spans 16 amino acids. CDR3 sequence reads: CASSSTSGGIDSPLHF. As DNA, the CDR3 is TGCGCCAGCAGCTCGACATCAGGGGGCATTGATTCACCCCTCCACTTT.

This chain connects TRBV4-2 to TRBJ2-6, with D tentatively TRBD1 (5 bases). In germline, CDR1 is LGHNA, CDR2 YNFKEQ. This CDR3 spans 19 amino acids. Trimming took 4 bases from V and 4 from J, leaving 23 bases between them. The CDR3 sequence is CASSPSRMQGLAGANVLTF. In DNA form, the CDR3 reads TGTGCCAGCAGCCCCTCCAGGATGCAGGGCCTTGCAGGGGCCAACGTCCTGACTTTC.

This clone was seen only once. The V gene is TRBV28, the J gene TRBJ2-3; D ambiguous. The V end was cut by 7 bases, the J end by 9 bases, with 20 bases between. Germline assignment: CDR1 MDHEN and CDR2 SYDVKM. This CDR3 region has 14 residues. The CDR3 DNA sequence: TGTGCCAGCACTGTAGCAAATGGTGGGTGGACGCAGTATTTT. Protein sequence: CASTVANGGWTQYF.

The chain carries TRBV29-1 and TRBJ2-5, with 7 bases lining up with TRBD2. There are 13 residues in the CDR3. Germline V gives CDR1 SQVTM, CDR2 ANQGSEA. The trim removed 5 bases at V and 4 bases at J, leaving 7 bases unmatched. The CDR3 sequence: CSVRREIGETQYF. CDR3 DNA sequence: TGCAGCGTTCGGCGGGAGATTGGAGAGACCCAGTACTTC.

This clone showed up just once. The chain couples TRBV30 to TRBJ1-2; TRBD1 is a possible D gene (5 bases). The CDR3 sequence is 14 residues long. In germline, CDR1 is GTSNPN, CDR2 SVGIG (reference sequence). The ends were cut back, 1 base at V and 9 bases at J, with 18 bases in the middle. The CDR3: CAWSEGRQGLSYTF. The CDR3, as DNA: TGTGCCTGGAGTGAGGGGCGGCAGGGATTGAGCTACACCTTC.

A single count supports this clone. The chain has TRBV5-1 and TRBJ1-4, with unresolved D. This CDR3 is 13 amino acids long. V was trimmed by 5 bases and J by 7 bases, leaving 12 bases between them. CDR1 and CDR2 (germline): SGHRS, YFSETQ. The CDR3 loop is CASRGGVGEKLFF. In DNA form, the CDR3 reads TGCGCCAGCAGGGGCGGGGTGGGTGAAAAACTGTTTTTT.

The V call is TRBV19, the J call TRBJ2-3; the D gene is possibly TRBD1 (5 bases). Between the trimmed V and J ends, which lost 1 base and 6 bases, there was a span of 11 bases. The V gene's germline CDR1 is LNHDA and CDR2 SQIVND (reference sequence). This CDR3 is 14 amino acids long. The CDR3 is CASSIARARDTQYF. The CDR3 DNA sequence: TGTGCCAGTAGTATAGCCAGGGCACGGGATACGCAGTATTTT.

This clone was counted between two and nine times. The chain employs TRBV10-1 and TRBJ2-7; TRBD1 aligns across 10 bases. V trimming: 1 base; J trimming: 2 bases; junction bases outside the gene matches: 8. This CDR3 comprises 17 residues. Germline-derived CDR1 and CDR2 are WNHNN and SYGVQD (reference sequence). The CDR3 loop is CASSEFPGTGDPYEQYF. As DNA, the CDR3 is TGCGCCAGCAGTGAGTTCCCCGGGACAGGGGACCCCTACGAGCAGTACTTC.

The rearrangement joins TRBV7-2 to TRBJ2-1; the D is unclear. CDR3 length equals 16 residues. CDR1 SGHTA and CDR2 FQGNSA come from the germline V gene. Trimming took 4 bases from V and 3 from J, leaving 16 bases between them. The CDR3 sequence is CASSSNSAPFYNEQFF. In DNA, the CDR3 is TGTGCCAGCAGCTCGAATTCAGCGCCCTTCTACAATGAGCAGTTCTTC.

The chain combines TRBV7-2 with TRBJ1-1; 9 bases agree with TRBD1. In germline, CDR1 is SGHTA, CDR2 FQGNSA. The CDR3 consists of 16 residues. The trim removed 5 bases at V and 1 base at J, leaving 8 bases unmatched. The CDR3, as DNA: TGTGCCAGCAGCCCTCAATGGACAGGGGCGAACACTGAAGCTTTCTTT. Translation: CASSPQWTGANTEAFF.

The rearrangement uses TRBV28 and TRBJ1-2; 10 bases are a match to TRBD1. CDR3 length equals 13 residues. Germline CDR1 is MDHEN and CDR2 is SYDVKM. With V trimmed by 6 bases and J by 8 bases, 6 bases remained unmatched. As DNA, the CDR3 is TGTGCCAGCAGACGGACAGGGGGACAAGGCTACACCTTC. This translates into CASRRTGGQGYTF.

The V and J genes are TRBV7-9 and TRBJ2-2, with 9 bases aligning to TRBD1. This CDR3 spans 14 amino acids. V lost 5 bases and J lost 10; bases outside the gene matches: 8. Germline CDR1 and CDR2: SEHNR and FQNEAQ (reference sequence). The CDR3 nucleotides are TGTGCCAGCAGCACTCCCGGGACAGGGCTGGAGCTGTTTTTT. Residues: CASSTPGTGLELFF.

This clone was seen only a few times. This chain connects TRBV24-1 to TRBJ1-1; 8 bases are shared with TRBD1. This CDR3 spans 13 amino acids. V lost 7 bases, J lost 1 base, and 1 base stayed unmatched. The germline V gene has CDR1 KGHDR and CDR2 SFDVKD. CDR3 region: CATSGTGNTEAFF. DNA of the CDR3: TGTGCCACCAGCGGGACAGGGAACACTGAAGCTTTCTTT.

The rearrangement uses TRBV5-1 and TRBJ1-1; D is undetermined. From germline, CDR1 is SGHRS and CDR2 YFSETQ. The CDR3 sequence is 13 residues long. Trimming pared 4 bases from V and 1 base from J, leaving 8 bases between. CDR3 protein: CASSHTQNTEAFF. CDR3 bases: TGCGCCAGCAGCCATACACAGAACACTGAAGCTTTCTTT.

The chain employs TRBV6-5 and TRBJ1-3; possibly TRBD1 for D (6 bases). The length of the CDR3 is 13 residues. Trimming shortened V by 7 bases and J by 4 bases, and 11 bases separated the two germline ends. Germline CDR1 MNHEY, CDR2 SVGAGI. CDR3 loop: CASTRGEGNTIYF. The CDR3 DNA sequence: TGTGCCAGCACCAGGGGAGAGGGAAACACCATATATTTT.

This clone was recorded a few times. V and J are TRBV6-4 and TRBJ2-1; TRBD2 might be the D (7 bases). Trimming cost V 7 bases and J 10 bases, with 23 bases left between them. This CDR3 is 15 amino acids long. Germline V gene sequence: CDR1 MRHNA, CDR2 SNTAGT. CDR3 DNA sequence: TGTGCCAGCACCCGTGAGGGCGGGAGAGGGGGAGAGCAGTTCTTC. It is translated as CASTREGGRGGEQFF.

The chain has TRBV7-6 and TRBJ1-2; TRBD1 matches 7 bases. Trimming removed 2 bases from V and 6 bases from J; junction bases left unmatched: 6. Germline CDR1 is SGHVS and CDR2 is FNYEAQ. This CDR3 contains 14 residues. The CDR3 nucleotides read TGTGCCAGCAGCTTAACGAGACAGGGCAATGGCTACACCTTC. Its protein is CASSLTRQGNGYTF.

The rearrangement links TRBV5-1 to TRBJ2-7; 9 nucleotides align to TRBD2. CDR3 length: 15 amino acids. Germline values: CDR1 SGHRS, CDR2 YFSETQ. Trimming cost V 4 bases and J 0 bases; bases outside gene matches: 5. In DNA form, the CDR3 reads TGCGCCAGCAGCAGACTAGCGGAAAGCTCCTACGAGCAGTACTTC. Translation gives CASSRLAESSYEQYF.

In the case of this clone: This same CDR3 is encoded by further DNA sequences in the sample. This chain connects TRBV9 to TRBJ1-3, with D uncertain. The germline V gene has CDR1 SGDLS and CDR2 YYNGEE. The CDR3 sequence is 13 residues long. V lost 3 bases and J 0 bases, leaving 4 bases between the germline ends. In nucleotides, the CDR3 is TGTGCCAGCAGCGCCAGCTCTGGAAACACCATATATTTT. It encodes CASSASSGNTIYF.

The chain joins TRBV29-1 to TRBJ2-5; 8 positions agree with TRBD1. Germline CDR1 is SQVTM and CDR2 is ANQGSEA. V lost 3 bases to trimming and J lost 13 bases; unmatched junction nucleotides: 13. The CDR3 totals 13 residues. This CDR3 is CSVDPGTGNFGYF. CDR3 DNA sequence: TGCAGCGTTGACCCCGGGACAGGCAATTTTGGGTACTTC.

This clone was seen only once. The rearrangement uses TRBV30 and TRBJ1-2; D unclear. The length of the CDR3 is 13 residues. Germline V gene sequence: CDR1 GTSNPN, CDR2 SVGIG (reference sequence). The V gene lost 1 base and the J gene lost 8 bases, with 14 bases spanning the gap. Here the CDR3 DNA reads TGTGCCTGGAGTGCAGCACCAACGCGGGGCTACACCTTC. Its translation is CAWSAAPTRGYTF.

The chain uses TRBV27 and TRBJ2-1; TRBD1 matches at 10 bases. Unmatched junction bases numbered 4, after V lost 6 bases and J lost 2 bases. The CDR3 spans 15 residues. Germline V CDR1 and CDR2: MNHEY, SMNVEV (reference sequence). CDR3 sequence: CASRTGQGPYNEQFF. CDR3 bases: TGTGCCAGCAGAACGGGACAGGGGCCCTACAATGAGCAGTTCTTC.

The chain joins TRBV9 to TRBJ2-2; TRBD2 matches 14 bases. This CDR3 region has 21 residues. Germline V CDR1 and CDR2: SGDLS, YYNGEE. The J segment lost 4 bases and the V segment lost 0 bases, leaving 14 bases of the junction unmatched. CDR3 nucleotide sequence: TGTGCCAGCAGCGTAGATGGACAGGGGGGACTAGCGGGAGTCGGCACCGGGGAGCTGTTTTTT. Amino acids: CASSVDGQGGLAGVGTGELFF.

V is TRBV7-3 and J is TRBJ2-3, with D possibly being TRBD1 (6 bases). CDR1 and CDR2 from the germline V gene are SGHTA and FQGTGA. V was cut by 5 bases and J by 2 bases, with 11 bases left in between. The CDR3 contains 14 residues. The CDR3 spells CASSPGEATDTQYF. DNA of the CDR3: TGTGCCAGCAGCCCAGGGGAAGCCACAGATACGCAGTATTTT. Using reference TRBV7-3 and TRBJ2-3 for the parts outside the CDR3, the full variable domain is GAGVSQTPSNKVTEKGKYVELRCDPISGHTALYWYRQSLGQGPEFLIYFQGTGAADDSGLPNDRFFAVRPEGSVSTLKIQRTERGDSAVYLCASSPGEATDTQYFGPGTRLTVL.

The V gene is TRBV5-1, the J gene TRBJ2-2; TRBD2 aligns across 14 bases. The V gene's germline CDR1 is SGHRS and CDR2 YFSETQ. V was pared by 3 bases and J by 5 bases, with 9 bases of the junction left unmatched. This CDR3 contains 18 residues. CDR3 sequence (DNA): TGCGCCAGCAGCTCGGGACTAGCGGGAGTTGGGGGAACCGGGGAGCTGTTTTTT. Translation gives CASSSGLAGVGGTGELFF.